A selection of T cell receptor beta chains follows, all from one sample in a study of CD8+ T cells in alopecia areata. This table comes from immunoSEQ multiplex PCR, and its TCRdb copy is limited to in-frame clones, with some not included. The sample holds approximately 140,000 clones, roughly 50% seen once. Sequences were obtained from CD4+ T cells sorted from blood. These receptors all stem from a human donor with alopecia areata. Both conserved end residues are trimmed from each CDR3. The D gene is left open where the match is weak. Clone size is not always given. Where it is, it says once, few, many or a class for expanded clones.

V: TRBV18; D: TRBD2; size: NA; CDR3: ASSPTSGSDTQY
V: TRBV7-9; D: TRBD2; size: few; CDR3: ASSLLPSGTSSYEQY
V: TRBV7-2; D: NA; size: NA; CDR3: ASSLGGNGNQPQH
V: TRBV7-9; D: TRBD2; size: few; CDR3: ASSQWSGSLTDTQY
V: TRBV4-1; D: NA; size: NA; CDR3: ASTNRGGQYEKLF
V: TRBV30; D: NA; size: NA; CDR3: AWTGAYGYT
V: TRBV15; D: NA; size: NA; CDR3: ATSRVGRGVFYEQY
V: TRBV14; D: NA; size: NA; CDR3: ASSSALGANVLT
V: TRBV6-5; D: NA; size: few; CDR3: ASTKDSSFANEQF
V: TRBV5-1; D: NA; size: NA; CDR3: ASSPEGLRTKNIQY
V: TRBV7-9; D: NA; size: NA; CDR3: ASSLRTASYEQY
V: TRBV29-1; D: NA; size: once; CDR3: SVELAREGWYGYT
V: TRBV4-1; D: NA; size: NA; CDR3: ASSQWVAGEAF
V: TRBV7-9; D: NA; size: few; CDR3: ASTMGIQGSGEQY
V: TRBV6-1; D: NA; size: once; CDR3: ASRRQGEDIQY
V: TRBV30; D: NA; size: NA; CDR3: AWSAQTEAF
V: TRBV5-1; D: NA; size: NA; CDR3: ASSFPRSSYNEQF
V: TRBV7-8; D: TRBD2; size: few; CDR3: ASSLGGLAGGHHEQY
V: TRBV29-1; D: NA; size: NA; CDR3: SSGPGGTTEAF
V: TRBV29-1; D: NA; size: few; CDR3: SVAQSQETQY
V: TRBV29-1; D: NA; size: few; CDR3: SVVVPGGTEAF
V: TRBV29-1; D: NA; size: NA; CDR3: SVDSGTSDTQY
V: TRBV4-1; D: TRBD1; size: NA; CDR3: ASSQVRGETQY
V: TRBV30; D: NA; size: NA; CDR3: AWSIWGSDTEAF
V: TRBV30; D: NA; size: few; CDR3: AWKRTFVNMNTEAF
V: TRBV19; D: TRBD1; size: few; CDR3: ASSARSGGGNTGELF
V: TRBV28; D: NA; size: NA; CDR3: ASSFGPYEQY
V: TRBV6-6; D: NA; size: NA; CDR3: ASSPGHYEQY
V: TRBV5-1; D: NA; size: NA; CDR3: ASSLEPGLDNEQF
V: TRBV5-1; D: NA; size: few; CDR3: ASSLAVAGTDTQY
V: TRBV15; D: NA; size: NA; CDR3: ATNLGQPEETQY
V: TRBV29-1; D: NA; size: few; CDR3: SVGTVSYEQY
V: TRBV9; D: NA; size: NA; CDR3: ASNPGRTDTQY
V: TRBV29-1; D: TRBD2; size: few; CDR3: SVSLASGRAVYNEQF
V: TRBV30; D: NA; size: NA; CDR3: AWSVPDTQY
V: TRBV29-1; D: TRBD2; size: NA; CDR3: SVEWGGDTQY
V: TRBV28; D: NA; size: NA; CDR3: ASATTSYEQY
V: TRBV9; D: NA; size: NA; CDR3: ASSVTASGANVLT
V: TRBV11-2; D: TRBD1; size: NA; CDR3: ASSSRTGGEETQY
V: TRBV6-5; D: NA; size: NA; CDR3: ASSYSGANTEAF
V: TRBV7-6; D: TRBD2; size: NA; CDR3: ASSLVAAGEGNIQY
V: TRBV28; D: NA; size: few; CDR3: ASSSGGGLQETQY
V: TRBV29-1; D: TRBD1; size: few; CDR3: SVWDRATYEQY
V: TRBV5-4; D: TRBD1; size: few; CDR3: ASTPRQGDTEAF
V: TRBV20-1; D: NA; size: NA; CDR3: SASGVAF
V: TRBV5-6; D: NA; size: NA; CDR3: ASSYSTLTGAYGYT
V: TRBV29-1; D: NA; size: few; CDR3: SVVDQGNQPQH
V: TRBV7-8; D: TRBD1; size: NA; CDR3: ASSRRDSLDYEQY
V: TRBV7-2; D: NA; size: NA; CDR3: ASSLVVQPDTQY
V: TRBV29-1; D: NA; size: NA; CDR3: SVVGSGYT
V: TRBV28; D: NA; size: NA; CDR3: ASSLGLVWEQF
V: TRBV2; D: TRBD1; size: NA; CDR3: ASRSLTGVRKGYT
V: TRBV29-1; D: NA; size: NA; CDR3: SVDPRGGPNTEAF
V: TRBV29-1; D: NA; size: few; CDR3: SVEEGGWGLRYEQY
V: TRBV5-1; D: NA; size: few; CDR3: ASSPYSQTEAF
V: TRBV5-1; D: TRBD1; size: NA; CDR3: ASSPGTGSEQY
V: TRBV7-9; D: NA; size: NA; CDR3: ASSLPLRSYNEQF
V: TRBV7-3; D: NA; size: NA; CDR3: ASSLTRGDTQY
V: TRBV11-3; D: NA; size: NA; CDR3: ASSSNPGANVLT
V: TRBV7-6; D: TRBD2; size: few; CDR3: ASSPLGGGTETQY